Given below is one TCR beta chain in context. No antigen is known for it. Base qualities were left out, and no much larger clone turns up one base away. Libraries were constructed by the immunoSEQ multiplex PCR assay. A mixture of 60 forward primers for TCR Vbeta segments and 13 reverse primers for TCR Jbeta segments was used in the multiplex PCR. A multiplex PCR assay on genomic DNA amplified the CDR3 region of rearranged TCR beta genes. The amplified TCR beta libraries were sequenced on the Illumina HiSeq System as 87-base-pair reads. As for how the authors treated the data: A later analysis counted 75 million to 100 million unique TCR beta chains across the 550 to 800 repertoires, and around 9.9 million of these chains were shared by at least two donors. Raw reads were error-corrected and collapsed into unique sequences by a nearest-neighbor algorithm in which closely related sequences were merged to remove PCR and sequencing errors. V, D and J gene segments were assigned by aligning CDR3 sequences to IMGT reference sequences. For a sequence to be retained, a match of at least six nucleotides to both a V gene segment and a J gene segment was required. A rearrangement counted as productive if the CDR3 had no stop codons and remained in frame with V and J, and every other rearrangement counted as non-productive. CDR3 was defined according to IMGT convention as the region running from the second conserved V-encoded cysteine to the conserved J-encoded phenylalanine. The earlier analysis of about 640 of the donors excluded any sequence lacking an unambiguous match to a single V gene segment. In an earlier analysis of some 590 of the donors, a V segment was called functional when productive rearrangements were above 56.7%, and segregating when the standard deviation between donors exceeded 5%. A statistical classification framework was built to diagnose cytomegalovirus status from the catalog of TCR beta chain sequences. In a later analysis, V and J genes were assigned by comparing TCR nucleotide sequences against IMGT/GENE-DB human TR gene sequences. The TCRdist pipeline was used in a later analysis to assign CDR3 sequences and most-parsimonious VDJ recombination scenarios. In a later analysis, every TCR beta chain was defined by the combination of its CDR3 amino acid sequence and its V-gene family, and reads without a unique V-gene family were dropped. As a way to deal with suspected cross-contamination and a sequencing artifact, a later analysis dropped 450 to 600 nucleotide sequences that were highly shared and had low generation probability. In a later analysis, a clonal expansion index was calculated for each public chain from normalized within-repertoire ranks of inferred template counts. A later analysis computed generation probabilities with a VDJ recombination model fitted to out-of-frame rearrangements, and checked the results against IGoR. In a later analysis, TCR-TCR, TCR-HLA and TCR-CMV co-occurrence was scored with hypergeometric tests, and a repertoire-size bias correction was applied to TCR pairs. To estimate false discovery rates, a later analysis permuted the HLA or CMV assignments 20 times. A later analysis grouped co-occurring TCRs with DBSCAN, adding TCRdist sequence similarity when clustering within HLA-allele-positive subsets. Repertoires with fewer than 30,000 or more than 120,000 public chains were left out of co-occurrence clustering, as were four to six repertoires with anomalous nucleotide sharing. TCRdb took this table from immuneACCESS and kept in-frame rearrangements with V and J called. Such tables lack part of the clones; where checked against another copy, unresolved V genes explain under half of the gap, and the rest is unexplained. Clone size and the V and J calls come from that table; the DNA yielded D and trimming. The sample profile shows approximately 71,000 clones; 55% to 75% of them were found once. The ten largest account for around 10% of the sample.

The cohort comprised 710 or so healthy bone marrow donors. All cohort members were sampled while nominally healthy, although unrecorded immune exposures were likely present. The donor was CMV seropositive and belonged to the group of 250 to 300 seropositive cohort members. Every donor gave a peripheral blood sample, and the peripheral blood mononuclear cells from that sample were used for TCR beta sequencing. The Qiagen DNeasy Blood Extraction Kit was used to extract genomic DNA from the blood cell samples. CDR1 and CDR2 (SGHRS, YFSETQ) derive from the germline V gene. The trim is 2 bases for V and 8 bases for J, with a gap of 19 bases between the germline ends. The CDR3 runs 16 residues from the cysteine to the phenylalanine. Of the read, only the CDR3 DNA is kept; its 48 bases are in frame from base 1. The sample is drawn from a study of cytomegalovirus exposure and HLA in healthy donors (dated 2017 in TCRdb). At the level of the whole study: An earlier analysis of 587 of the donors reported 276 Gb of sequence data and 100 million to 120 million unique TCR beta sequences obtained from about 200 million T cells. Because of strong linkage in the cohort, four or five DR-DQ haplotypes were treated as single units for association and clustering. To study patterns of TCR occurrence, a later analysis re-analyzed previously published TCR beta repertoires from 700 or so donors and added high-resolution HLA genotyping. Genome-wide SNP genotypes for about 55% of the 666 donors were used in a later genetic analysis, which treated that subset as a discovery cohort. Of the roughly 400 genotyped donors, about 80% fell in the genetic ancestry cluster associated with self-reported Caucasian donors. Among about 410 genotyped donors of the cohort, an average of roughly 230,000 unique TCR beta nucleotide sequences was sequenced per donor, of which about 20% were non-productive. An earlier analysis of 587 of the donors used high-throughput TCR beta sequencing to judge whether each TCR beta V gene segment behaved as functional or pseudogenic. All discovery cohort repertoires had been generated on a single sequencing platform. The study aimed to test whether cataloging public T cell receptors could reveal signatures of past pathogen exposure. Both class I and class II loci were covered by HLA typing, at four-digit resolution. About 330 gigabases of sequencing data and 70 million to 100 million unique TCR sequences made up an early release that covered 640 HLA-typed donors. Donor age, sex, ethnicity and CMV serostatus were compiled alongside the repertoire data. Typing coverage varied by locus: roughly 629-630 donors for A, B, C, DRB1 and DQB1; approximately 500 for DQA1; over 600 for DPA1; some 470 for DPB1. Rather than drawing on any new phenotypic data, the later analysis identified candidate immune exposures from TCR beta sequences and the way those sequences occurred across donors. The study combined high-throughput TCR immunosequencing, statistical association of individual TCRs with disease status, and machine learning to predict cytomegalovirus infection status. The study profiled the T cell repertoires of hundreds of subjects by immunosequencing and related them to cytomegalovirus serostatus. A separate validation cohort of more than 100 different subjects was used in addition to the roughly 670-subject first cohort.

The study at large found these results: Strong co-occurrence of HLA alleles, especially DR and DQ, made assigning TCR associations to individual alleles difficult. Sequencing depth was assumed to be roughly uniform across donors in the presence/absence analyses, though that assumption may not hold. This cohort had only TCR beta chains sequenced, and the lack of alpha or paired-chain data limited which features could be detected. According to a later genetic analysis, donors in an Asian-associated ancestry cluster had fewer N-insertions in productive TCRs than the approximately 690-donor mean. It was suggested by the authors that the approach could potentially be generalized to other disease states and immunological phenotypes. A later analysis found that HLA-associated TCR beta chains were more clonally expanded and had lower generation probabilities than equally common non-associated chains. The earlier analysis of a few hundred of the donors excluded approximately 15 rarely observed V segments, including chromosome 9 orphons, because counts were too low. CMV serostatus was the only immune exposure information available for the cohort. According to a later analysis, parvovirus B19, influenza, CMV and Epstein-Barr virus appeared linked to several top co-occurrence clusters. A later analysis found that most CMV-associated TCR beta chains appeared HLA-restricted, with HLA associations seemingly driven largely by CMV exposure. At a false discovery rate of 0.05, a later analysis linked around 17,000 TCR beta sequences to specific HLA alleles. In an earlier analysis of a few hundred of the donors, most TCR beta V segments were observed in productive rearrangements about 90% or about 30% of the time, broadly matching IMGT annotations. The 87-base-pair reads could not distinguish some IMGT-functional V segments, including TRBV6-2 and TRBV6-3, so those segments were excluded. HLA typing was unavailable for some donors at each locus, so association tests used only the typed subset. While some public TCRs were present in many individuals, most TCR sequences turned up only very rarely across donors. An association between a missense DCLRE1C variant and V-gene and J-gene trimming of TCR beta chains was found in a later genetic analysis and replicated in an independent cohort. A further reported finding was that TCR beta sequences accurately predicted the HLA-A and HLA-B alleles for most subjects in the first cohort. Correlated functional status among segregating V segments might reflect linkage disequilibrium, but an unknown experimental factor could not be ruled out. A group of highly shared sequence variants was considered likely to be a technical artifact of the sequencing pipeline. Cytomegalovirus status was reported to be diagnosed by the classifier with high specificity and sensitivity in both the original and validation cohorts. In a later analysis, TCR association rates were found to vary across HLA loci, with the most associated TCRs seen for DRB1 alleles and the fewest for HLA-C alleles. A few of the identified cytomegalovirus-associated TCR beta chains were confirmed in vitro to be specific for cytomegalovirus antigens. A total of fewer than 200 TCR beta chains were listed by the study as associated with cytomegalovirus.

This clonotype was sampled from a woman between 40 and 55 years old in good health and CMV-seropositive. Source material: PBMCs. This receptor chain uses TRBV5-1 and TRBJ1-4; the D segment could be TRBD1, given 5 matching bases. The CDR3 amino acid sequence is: CASSFSGIGGEEKLFF. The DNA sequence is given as TGCGCCAGCAGCTTTTCTGGGATCGGGGGAGAGGAAAAACTGTTTTTT.